These T cell receptor beta chains were read from a single sample in a study of shared clonotypes between healthy human individuals. Repertoires were generated with immunoSEQ multiplex PCR, while TCRdb's copy carries only in-frame clones and drops some. The sample includes 600,000 to 700,000 clones, about three quarters of them seen just once. Sequencing was done on a sample of memory CD4+ T cells sorted from blood. Receptor source: a woman aged 25 to 45 in good health. Each CDR3 is given with its conserved first and last residue.

V	J	length	CDR3
TRBV28	TRBJ1-1	15	CASRLGVTGTGLAFF
TRBV30	TRBJ1-2	11	CAWSTAYGYTF
TRBV28	TRBJ1-3	16	CASSSDIFDSGNTIYF
TRBV28	TRBJ2-5	12	CASRQRRETQYF
TRBV6-5	TRBJ1-1	14	CASSYEGQGTEAFF
TRBV4-1	TRBJ2-1	19	CASSQAGSGRAWSYNEQFF
TRBV6-8	TRBJ1-2	14	CASSITETNYGYTF
TRBV2	TRBJ1-4	12	CASRQGGEKLFF
TRBV7-2	TRBJ2-3	14	CASSPSRSTDTQYF
TRBV19	TRBJ1-5	15	CASSIAVTSNQPQHF
TRBV25-1	TRBJ2-7	13	CASSRDTTYEQYF
TRBV29-1	TRBJ1-1	14	CSFKGVTKNTEAFF
TRBV19	TRBJ1-2	14	CASTFGSLNYGYTF
TRBV2	TRBJ1-1	14	CASETGYMNTEAFF
TRBV7-2	TRBJ2-1	15	CASSLAGTQYNEQFF
TRBV11-3	TRBJ2-1	15	CASSLSGSLNNEQFF
TRBV14	TRBJ2-1	16	CASSQPRTSGYNEQFF
TRBV9	TRBJ2-3	15	CASSVGIASTDTQYF
TRBV2	TRBJ1-1	14	CASSVAGGGKTAFF
TRBV19	TRBJ2-5	15	CASSIWQGNQETQYF
TRBV2	TRBJ2-7	17	CASSEAGGKESSYEQYF
TRBV5-1	TRBJ1-2	16	CASSESGTGVRYGYTF
TRBV5-1	TRBJ1-1	14	CASSLGQGVREAFF
TRBV11-1	TRBJ2-7	13	CASSFPGSREQYF
TRBV5-5	TRBJ2-7	16	CASTTRPGLAGYEQYF
TRBV2	TRBJ2-7	14	CASRQASSSYEQYF